This entry concerns a single T cell receptor (beta chain). Its antigen is as yet unknown. The data were obtained in a study of shared clonotypes between healthy human individuals. The germline gives CDR1 SNHLY, CDR2 FYNNEI. The CDR3 loop spans 13 amino acids. The ends were cut back, 5 bases at V and 6 bases at J, with 12 bases in the middle. Each subset's genomic DNA was shared equally among a number of immunoSEQ plates. Unsorted PBMC DNA was sequenced on ten immunoSEQ deep assay plates. The authors' processing: ImmunoSEQ sequences covered only the junction and lacked quality scores; filtering therefore differed. Repertoires were generated with immunoSEQ multiplex PCR, while TCRdb's copy carries only in-frame clones and drops some. The V and J calls and clone size are taken from that table; D and trimming were inferred from the DNA. The sample lists fewer than 600,000 clones; approximately 79% were seen once.

The study's findings and limits: An expected dependence of interdonor clonotype sharing on sequencing depth was noted.

This clonotype was obtained from a woman aged 35 to 49 in good health. Some clones in this sample may be carry-over from other donors' samples. V gene TRBV2 combines with J gene TRBJ2-3; D not resolved. Sequencing was done on a sample of PBMCs. The CDR3 coding sequence is TGTGCCAGCAGTCTTACGACGGTGGATACGCAGTATTTT. As protein: CASSLTTVDTQYF.